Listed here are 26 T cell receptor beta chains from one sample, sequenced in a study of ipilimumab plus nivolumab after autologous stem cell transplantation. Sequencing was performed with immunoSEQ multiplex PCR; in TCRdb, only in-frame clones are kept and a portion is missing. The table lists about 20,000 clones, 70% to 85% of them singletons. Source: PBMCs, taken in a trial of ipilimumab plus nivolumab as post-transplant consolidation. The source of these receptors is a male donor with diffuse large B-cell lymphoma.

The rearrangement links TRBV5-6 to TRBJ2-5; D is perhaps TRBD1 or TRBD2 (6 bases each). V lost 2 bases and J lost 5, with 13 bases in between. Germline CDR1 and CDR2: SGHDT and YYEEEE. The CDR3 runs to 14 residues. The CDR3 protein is CASSFPGGGETQYF. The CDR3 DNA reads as TGTGCCAGCAGCTTTCCCGGGGGCGGGGAGACCCAGTACTTC.

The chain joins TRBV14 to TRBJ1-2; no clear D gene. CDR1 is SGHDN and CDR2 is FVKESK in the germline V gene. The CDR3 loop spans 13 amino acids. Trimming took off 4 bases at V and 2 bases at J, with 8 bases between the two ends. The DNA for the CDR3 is TGTGCCAGCAGCCCCGAGAGGAACTATGGCTACACCTTC. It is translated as CASSPERNYGYTF.

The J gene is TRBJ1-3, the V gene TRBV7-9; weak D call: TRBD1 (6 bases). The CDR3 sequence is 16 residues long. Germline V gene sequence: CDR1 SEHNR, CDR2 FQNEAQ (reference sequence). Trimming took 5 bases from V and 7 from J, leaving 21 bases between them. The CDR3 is CASSLRGPALWNTIYF. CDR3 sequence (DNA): TGTGCCAGCAGCCTTCGGGGGCCGGCTCTTTGGAACACCATATATTTT.

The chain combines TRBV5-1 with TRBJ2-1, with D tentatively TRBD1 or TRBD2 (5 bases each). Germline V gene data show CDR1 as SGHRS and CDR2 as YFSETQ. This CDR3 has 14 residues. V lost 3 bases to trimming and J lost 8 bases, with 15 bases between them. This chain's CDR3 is CASSWGTGPDEQFF. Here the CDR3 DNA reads TGCGCCAGCAGCTGGGGGACCGGGCCCGATGAGCAGTTCTTC.

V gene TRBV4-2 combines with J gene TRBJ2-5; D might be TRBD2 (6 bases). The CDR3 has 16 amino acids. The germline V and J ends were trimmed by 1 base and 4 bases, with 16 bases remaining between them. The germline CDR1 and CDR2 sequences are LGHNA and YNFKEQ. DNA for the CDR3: TGTGCCAGCAGCCAAGGGGCTAGCGTGCCCCCAGAGACCCAGTACTTC. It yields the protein CASSQGASVPPETQYF.

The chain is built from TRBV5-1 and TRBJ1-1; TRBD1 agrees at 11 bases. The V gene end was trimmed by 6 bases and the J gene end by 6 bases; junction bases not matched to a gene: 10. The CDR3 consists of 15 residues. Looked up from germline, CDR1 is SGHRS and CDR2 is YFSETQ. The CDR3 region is CASKWGTGGSPEAFF. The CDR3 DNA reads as TGCGCCAGCAAGTGGGGGACAGGGGGATCCCCTGAAGCTTTCTTT.

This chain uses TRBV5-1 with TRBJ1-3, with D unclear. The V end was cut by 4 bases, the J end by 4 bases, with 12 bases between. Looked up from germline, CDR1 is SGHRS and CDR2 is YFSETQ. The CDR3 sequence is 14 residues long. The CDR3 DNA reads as TGCGCCAGCAGCCCCGTGTCTGCGGGAAACACCATATATTTT. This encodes CASSPVSAGNTIYF.

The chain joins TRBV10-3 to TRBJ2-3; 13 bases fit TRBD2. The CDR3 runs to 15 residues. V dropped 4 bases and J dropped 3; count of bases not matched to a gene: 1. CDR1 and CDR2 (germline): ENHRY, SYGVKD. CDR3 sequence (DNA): TGTGCCATCAGTGGGACTAGCGGGGGAACAGATACGCAGTATTTT. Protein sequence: CAISGTSGGTDTQYF.

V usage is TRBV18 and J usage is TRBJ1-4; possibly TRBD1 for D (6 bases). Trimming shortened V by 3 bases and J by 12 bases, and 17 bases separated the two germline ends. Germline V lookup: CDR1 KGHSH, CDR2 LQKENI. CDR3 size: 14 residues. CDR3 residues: CASSPRGSQEELFF. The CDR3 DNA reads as TGTGCCAGCTCACCTAGGGGGTCCCAGGAGGAACTGTTTTTT. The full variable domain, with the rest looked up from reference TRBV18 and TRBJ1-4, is NAGVMQNPRHLVRRRGQEARLRCSPMKGHSHVYWYRQLPEEGLKFMVYLQKENIIDESGMPKERFSAEFPKEGPSILRIQQVVRGDSAAYFCASSPRGSQEELFFGSGTQLSVL.

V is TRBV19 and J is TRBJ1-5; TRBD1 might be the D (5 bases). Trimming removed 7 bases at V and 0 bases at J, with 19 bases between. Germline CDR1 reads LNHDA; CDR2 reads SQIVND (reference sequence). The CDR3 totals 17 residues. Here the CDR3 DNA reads TGTGCCAGTACCGGGGGGGGTCTTCAGTATAGCAATCAGCCCCAGCATTTT. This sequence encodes CASTGGGLQYSNQPQHF.

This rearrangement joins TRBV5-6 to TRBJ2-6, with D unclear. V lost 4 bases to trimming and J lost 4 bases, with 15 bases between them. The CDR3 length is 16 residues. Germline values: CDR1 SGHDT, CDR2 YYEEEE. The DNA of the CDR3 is TGTGCCAGCAGCCCGGCGGCTAGAAAGGGGGCCAACGTCCTGACTTTC. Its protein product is CASSPAARKGANVLTF. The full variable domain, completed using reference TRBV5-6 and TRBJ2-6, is DAGVTQSPTHLIKTRGQQVTLRCSPKSGHDTVSWYQQALGQGPQFIFQYYEEEERQRGNFPDRFSGHQFPNYSSELNVNALLLGDSALYLCASSPAARKGANVLTFGAGSRLTVL.

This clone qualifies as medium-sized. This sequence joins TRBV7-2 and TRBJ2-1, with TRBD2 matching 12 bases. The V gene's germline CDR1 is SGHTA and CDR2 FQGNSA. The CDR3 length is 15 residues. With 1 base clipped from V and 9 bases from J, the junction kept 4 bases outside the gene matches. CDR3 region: CASSLGTSGIREQFF. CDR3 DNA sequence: TGTGCCAGCAGCTTAGGGACTAGCGGGATTCGTGAGCAGTTCTTC.

CDR3 nucleotides: TGTGCCAGCTCCCCTACCGCTCACCGGGACACTGAAGCTTTCTTT. Its translation: CASSPTAHRDTEAFF. J is TRBJ1-1 and V is TRBV18; D is undetermined. Trimming took off 6 bases at V and 3 bases at J, with 17 bases between the two ends. The germline gives CDR1 KGHSH, CDR2 LQKENI. The CDR3 consists of 15 residues.

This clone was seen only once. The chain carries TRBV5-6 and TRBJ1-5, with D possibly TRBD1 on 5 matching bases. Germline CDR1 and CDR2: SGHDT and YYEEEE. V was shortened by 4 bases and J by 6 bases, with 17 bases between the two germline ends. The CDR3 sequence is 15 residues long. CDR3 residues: CASSRGAGSAQPQHF. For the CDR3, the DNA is TGTGCCAGCAGCCGAGGGGCGGGGTCAGCTCAGCCCCAGCATTTT.

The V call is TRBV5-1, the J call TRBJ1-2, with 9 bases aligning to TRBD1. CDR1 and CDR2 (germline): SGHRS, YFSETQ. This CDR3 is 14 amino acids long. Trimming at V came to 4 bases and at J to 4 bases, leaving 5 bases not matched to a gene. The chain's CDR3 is CASSDKTGGYGYTF. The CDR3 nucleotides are TGCGCCAGCAGCGATAAGACAGGGGGCTATGGCTACACCTTC.

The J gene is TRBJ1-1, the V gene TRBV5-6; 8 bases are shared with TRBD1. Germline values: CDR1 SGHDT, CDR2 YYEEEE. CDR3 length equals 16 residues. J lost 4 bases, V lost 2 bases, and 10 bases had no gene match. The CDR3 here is CASSLGQGFLSTEAFF. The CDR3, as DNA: TGTGCCAGCAGCTTAGGACAGGGCTTTTTGAGCACTGAAGCTTTCTTT.

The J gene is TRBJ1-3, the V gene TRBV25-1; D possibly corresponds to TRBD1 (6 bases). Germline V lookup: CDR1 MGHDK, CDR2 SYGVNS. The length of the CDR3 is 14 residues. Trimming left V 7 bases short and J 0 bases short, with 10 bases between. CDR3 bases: TGTGCCAGCACCGACAGGCTCTCTGGAAACACCATATATTTT. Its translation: CASTDRLSGNTIYF. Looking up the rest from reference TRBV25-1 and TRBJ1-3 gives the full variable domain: EADIYQTPRYLVIGTGKKITLECSQTMGHDKMYWYQQDPGMELHLIHYSYGVNSTEKGDLSSESTVSRIRTEHFPLTLESARPSHTSQYLCASTDRLSGNTIYFGEGSWLTVV.

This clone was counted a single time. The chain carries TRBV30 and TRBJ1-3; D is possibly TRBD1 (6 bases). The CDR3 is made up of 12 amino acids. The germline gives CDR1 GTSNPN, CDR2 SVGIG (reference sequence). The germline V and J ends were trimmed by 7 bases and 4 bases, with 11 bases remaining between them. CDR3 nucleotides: TGTGCCTTGGGACACTTAGGAAACACCATATATTTT. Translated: CALGHLGNTIYF.

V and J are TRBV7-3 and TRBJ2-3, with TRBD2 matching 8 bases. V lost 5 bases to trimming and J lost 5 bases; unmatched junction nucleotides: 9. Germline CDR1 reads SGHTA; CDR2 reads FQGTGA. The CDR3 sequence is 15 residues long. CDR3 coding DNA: TGTGCCAGCAGCCCACCCGGGGGGGCGATAGATACGCAGTATTTT. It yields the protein CASSPPGGAIDTQYF.

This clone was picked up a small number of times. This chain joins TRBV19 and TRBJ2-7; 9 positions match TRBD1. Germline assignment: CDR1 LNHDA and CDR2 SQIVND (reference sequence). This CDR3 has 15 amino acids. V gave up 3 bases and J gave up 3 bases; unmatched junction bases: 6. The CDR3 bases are TGTGCCAGTAGTATCGCCGGGACAGGGAACTACGAGCAGTACTTC. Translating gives CASSIAGTGNYEQYF.

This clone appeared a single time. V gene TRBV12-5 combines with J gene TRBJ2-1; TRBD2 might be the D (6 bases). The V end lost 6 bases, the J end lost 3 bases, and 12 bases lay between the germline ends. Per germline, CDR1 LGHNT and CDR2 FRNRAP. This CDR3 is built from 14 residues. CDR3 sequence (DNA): TGTGCTAGTGGCTTCGGGGGAGTCTACAATGAGCAGTTCTTC. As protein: CASGFGGVYNEQFF.

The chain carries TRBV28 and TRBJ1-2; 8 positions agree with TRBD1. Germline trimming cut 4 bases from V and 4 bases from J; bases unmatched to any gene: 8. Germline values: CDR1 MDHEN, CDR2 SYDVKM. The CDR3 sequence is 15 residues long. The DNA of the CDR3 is TGTGCCAGCAGTTCCCAGGGGGCTTTTGGCTATGGCTACACCTTC. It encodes CASSSQGAFGYGYTF.

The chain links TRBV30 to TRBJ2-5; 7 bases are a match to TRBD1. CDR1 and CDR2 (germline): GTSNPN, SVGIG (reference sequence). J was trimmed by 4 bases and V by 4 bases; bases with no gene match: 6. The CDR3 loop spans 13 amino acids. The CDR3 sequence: CAWTSGGRETQYF. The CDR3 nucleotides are TGTGCCTGGACTTCAGGGGGTAGAGAGACCCAGTACTTC.

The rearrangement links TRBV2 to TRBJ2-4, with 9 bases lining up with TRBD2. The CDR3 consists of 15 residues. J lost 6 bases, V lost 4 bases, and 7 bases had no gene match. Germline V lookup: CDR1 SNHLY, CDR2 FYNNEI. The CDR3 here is CASSGAGGQRNIQYF. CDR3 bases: TGTGCCAGCAGTGGGGCGGGGGGGCAAAGAAACATTCAGTACTTC.

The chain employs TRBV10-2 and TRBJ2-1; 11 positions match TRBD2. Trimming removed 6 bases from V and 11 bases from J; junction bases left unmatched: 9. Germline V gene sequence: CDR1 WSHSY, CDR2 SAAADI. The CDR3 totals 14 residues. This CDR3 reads CASSATSGEGKQFF. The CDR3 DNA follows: TGCGCCAGCAGCGCGACTAGCGGGGAGGGTAAGCAGTTCTTC.

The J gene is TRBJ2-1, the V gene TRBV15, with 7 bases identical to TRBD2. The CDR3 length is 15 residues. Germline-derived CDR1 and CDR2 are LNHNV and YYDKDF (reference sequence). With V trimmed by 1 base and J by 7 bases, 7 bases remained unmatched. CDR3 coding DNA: TGTGCCACCAGCAGAGGCGGGGGACTTGGGAATGAGCAGTTCTTC. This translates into CATSRGGGLGNEQFF.